The clone carrying this T cell receptor (beta chain) appeared a single time. Its antigen is undetermined. Trimming stripped 4 bases from V and 5 bases from J, with 21 bases between. CDR1 SGHTA and CDR2 FQGNSA come from the germline V gene. The CDR3 totals 16 residues. This specimen comes from a study of cytomegalovirus exposure and HLA in healthy donors. On the study more broadly: Counted in an early data release were about 85 million unique TCRs from HLA-typed donors. Overall study findings and caveats: Later analysis suggested most CMV-associated TCR beta chains were HLA-restricted. According to the study, 150 to 200 TCR beta chains were cytomegalovirus-associated.

Primers: 60 Vbeta forward and 13 Jbeta reverse. Libraries were prepared by immunoSEQ multiplex PCR; TCRdb keeps only in-frame clonotypes and omits some of them. The sample includes 150,000 to 200,000 clones, around 90% of them seen just once. The chain employs TRBV7-2 and TRBJ2-7, with TRBD1 as a possible D gene (6 bases). What was sequenced was PBMCs. The clonotype originates from a woman in her twenties or thirties in good health and CMV-seronegative. The CDR3 spells CASSSQHRVSPHEQYF. In DNA form, the CDR3 reads TGTGCCAGCAGCTCCCAACACAGGGTCTCCCCCCACGAGCAGTACTTC.